This record covers a single TCR beta chain. The antigen is not known. This entry is derived from a study of graft-versus-host responses after intestinal transplantation. Study-wide results and caveats: Some GvH clones were seen earlier in gut or blood, suggesting intestinal origin. An association linked early post-transplant HvG declines with peak circulating GvH clone levels.

With V trimmed by 3 bases and J by 5 bases, 10 bases remained unmatched. The CDR3 consists of 16 residues. CDR1 and CDR2 (germline): MNHEY, SMNVEV (reference sequence). The table came from immunoSEQ multiplex PCR; TCRdb's copy has only in-frame clones and leaves some out. The sample has about 19,000 clones; approximately 86% are singletons. The input for sequencing was bone marrow, taken approximately 130 days after transplant. V is TRBV27 and J is TRBJ2-7; the match to TRBD1 covers 10 bases. The origin of this receptor is a human patient who received an intestinal transplant, so some T cells may come from the graft donor. The CDR3 nucleotides are TGTGCCAGCAGTTTGATGGGACAGGGGAAAATCCACGAGCAGTACTTC. It yields the protein CASSLMGQGKIHEQYF.